This T cell receptor beta chain was observed in a study of T cells after yellow fever vaccination. Remarks on this clonotype: Antigen specificity is unknown. A read error is possible here, since a much larger clone lies one base away.

Findings and limits, study-wide: CD4 and CD8 compartments shared a small share of clonotypes, likely from convergent recombination. After the booster, about 95% of CD4 and 75% to 90% of CD8 primary-response clones were re-detected. Though weaker, the secondary response peaked faster, on day 5 versus 15.

TCR cDNA was made by 5'RACE template switching, adding a universal primer site and UMIs. TCRdb reprocessed the 5' RACE reads with MiXCR, giving one entry per CDR3 protein. The repertoire holds just over 300,000 distinct CDR3 sequences, with approximately 3.8% as singletons. Germline-derived CDR1 and CDR2 are SGHVS and FQNEAQ. The CDR3 is 15 amino acids. The sequence was collected from a man in his late teens or twenties who received the YFV17D yellow fever vaccine. The sample here was PBMCs, taken on the day of the yellow fever booster vaccination. The chain joins TRBV7-8 to TRBJ2-7; TRBD1 matches at 7 bases. The CDR3 here is CASSLVLGTAYVQYF. The CDR3 DNA is TGTGCCAGCAGCTTAGTCCTCGGGACAGCCTACGTGCAGTACTTC. Drawing the rest from reference TRBV7-8 and TRBJ2-7, the complete variable domain is GAGVSQSPRYKVAKRGQDVALRCDPISGHVSLFWYQQALGQGPEFLTYFQNEAQLDKSGLPSDRFFAERPEGSVSTLKIQRTQQEDSAVYLCASSLVLGTAYVQYFGPGTRLTVT.